The rows below give T cell receptor beta chains drawn from one sample of a study of OX40 agonist ivuxolimab in advanced cancers. The table came from immunoSEQ multiplex PCR; TCRdb's copy has only in-frame clones and leaves some out. The sample lists about 52,000 clones, roughly 83% occurring once. The starting material was CD4+ or CD8+ T cells sorted from blood, obtained in a trial of the OX40 agonist ivuxolimab. The receptors stem from an adult with an advanced solid tumor such as melanoma, head and neck, liver or kidney cancer. Both conserved end residues are part of each CDR3. The D gene is left open where the match is weak.

v_gene	j_gene	d_gene	CDR3nt	CDR3aa
TRBV7-9	TRBJ2-1	TRBD1	TGTGCCAGCAGCCCGGGACAGGGGAAATACAATGAGCAGTTCTTC	CASSPGQGKYNEQFF
TRBV25-1	TRBJ2-4	.	TGTGCCAGCAGTGACACAGGGCCTCTAGCCAAAAACATTCAGTACTTC	CASSDTGPLAKNIQYF
TRBV29-1	TRBJ2-7	TRBD2	TGCAGCGTAGCCGGGGAGGGCTACGAGCAGTACTTC	CSVAGEGYEQYF
TRBV19	TRBJ2-6	.	TGTGCCAGTAGTGTACAGGGCTTTGGGGCCAACGTCCTGACTTTC	CASSVQGFGANVLTF
TRBV7-9	TRBJ2-5	TRBD2	TGTGCCAGCAGCGAAGCGGGGATCCAAGAGACCCAGTACTTC	CASSEAGIQETQYF
TRBV5-1	TRBJ1-2	.	TGCGCCAGCAGCTTGCAGCCTAACTATGGCTACACCTTC	CASSLQPNYGYTF
TRBV10-3	TRBJ1-5	.	TGTGCCATCAGTGAGGACGGCAGCCCAGGGCAGCCCCAGCATTTT	CAISEDGSPGQPQHF
TRBV2	TRBJ2-3	.	TGTGCCAGCAGTGCTGGGGGGGCGACAGATACGCAGTATTTT	CASSAGGATDTQYF
TRBV11-3	TRBJ2-3	.	TGTGCCAGCAGCTTAGACGCGGGACGCACAGATACGCAGTATTTT	CASSLDAGRTDTQYF
TRBV7-9	TRBJ2-5	TRBD1	TGTGCCAGCAGCTTAGCGGACAGGGTGGAGACCCAGTACTTC	CASSLADRVETQYF
TRBV5-1	TRBJ1-4	TRBD1	TGCGCCAGCAGCTCCTACGGACAGGGGGGCGAAAAACTGTTTTTT	CASSSYGQGGEKLFF
TRBV19	TRBJ1-2	TRBD1	TGTGCCAGTAGTATGTCTGGGCAGGGGAACAGGGGTGGCTACACCTTC	CASSMSGQGNRGGYTF
TRBV30	TRBJ2-2	.	TGTGCCTGGAGTGTTTCTAGACAGAGAGCGAACACCGGGGAGCTGTTTTTT	CAWSVSRQRANTGELFF